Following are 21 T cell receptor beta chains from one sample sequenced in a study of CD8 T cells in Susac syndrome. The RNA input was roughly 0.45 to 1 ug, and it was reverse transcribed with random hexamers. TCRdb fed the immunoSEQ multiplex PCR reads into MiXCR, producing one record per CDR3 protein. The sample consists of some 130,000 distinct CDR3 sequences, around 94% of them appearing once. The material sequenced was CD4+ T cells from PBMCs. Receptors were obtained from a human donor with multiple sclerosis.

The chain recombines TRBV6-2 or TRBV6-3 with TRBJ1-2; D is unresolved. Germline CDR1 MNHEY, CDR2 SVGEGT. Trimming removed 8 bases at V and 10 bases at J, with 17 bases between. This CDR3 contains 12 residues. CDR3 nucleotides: TGTGCCAGCCGAGGACGGATGACCATCTACACCTTC. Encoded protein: CASRGRMTIYTF.

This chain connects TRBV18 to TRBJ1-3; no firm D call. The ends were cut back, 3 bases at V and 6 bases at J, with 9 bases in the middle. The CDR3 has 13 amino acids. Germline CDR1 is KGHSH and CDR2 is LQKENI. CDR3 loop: CASSPTEENTIYF. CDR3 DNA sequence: TGTGCCAGCTCACCCACAGAGGAAAACACCATATATTTT. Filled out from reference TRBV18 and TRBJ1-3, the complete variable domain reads NAGVMQNPRHLVRRRGQEARLRCSPMKGHSHVYWYRQLPEEGLKFMVYLQKENIIDESGMPKERFSAEFPKEGPSILRIQQVVRGDSAAYFCASSPTEENTIYFGEGSWLTVV.

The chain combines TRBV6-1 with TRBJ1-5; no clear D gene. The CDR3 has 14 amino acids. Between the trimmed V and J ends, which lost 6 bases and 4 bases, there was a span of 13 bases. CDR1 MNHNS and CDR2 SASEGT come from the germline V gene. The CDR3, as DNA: TGTGCCAGCAGCCAAAAGGGTTCTAATCAGCCCCAGCATTTT. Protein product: CASSQKGSNQPQHF.

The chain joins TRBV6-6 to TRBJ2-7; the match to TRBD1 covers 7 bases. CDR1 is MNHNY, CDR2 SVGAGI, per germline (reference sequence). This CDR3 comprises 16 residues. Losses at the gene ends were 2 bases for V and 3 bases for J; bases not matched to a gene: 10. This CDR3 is CASSYLNTGASYEQYF. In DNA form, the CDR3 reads TGTGCCAGCAGTTACCTCAACACAGGGGCGAGCTACGAGCAGTACTTC.

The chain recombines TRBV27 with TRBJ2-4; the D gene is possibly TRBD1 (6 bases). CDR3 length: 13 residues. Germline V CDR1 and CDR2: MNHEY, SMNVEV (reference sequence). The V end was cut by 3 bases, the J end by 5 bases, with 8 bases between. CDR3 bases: TGTGCCAGCAGTTTCGGACAGCAAAACATTCAGTACTTC. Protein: CASSFGQQNIQYF.

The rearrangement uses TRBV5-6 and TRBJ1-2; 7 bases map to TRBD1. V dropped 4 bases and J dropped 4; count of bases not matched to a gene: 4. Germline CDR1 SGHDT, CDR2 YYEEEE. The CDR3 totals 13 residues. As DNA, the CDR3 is TGTGCCAGCAGCCTGACAGGGTTCTATGGCTACACCTTC. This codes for CASSLTGFYGYTF. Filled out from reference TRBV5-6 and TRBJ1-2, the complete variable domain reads DAGVTQSPTHLIKTRGQQVTLRCSPKSGHDTVSWYQQALGQGPQFIFQYYEEEERQRGNFPDRFSGHQFPNYSSELNVNALLLGDSALYLCASSLTGFYGYTFGSGTRLTVV.

The CDR3 DNA reads as TGTGCCAGCTCACCCGGGACAGGGCCCCACGAGCAGTACTTC. Translating gives CASSPGTGPHEQYF. The chain uses TRBV18 and TRBJ2-7; 9 bases match TRBD1. The CDR3 runs to 14 residues. After removal of 3 bases from V and 5 bases from J, the junction contained 5 bases not matched to a gene. CDR1 and CDR2 (germline): KGHSH, LQKENI.

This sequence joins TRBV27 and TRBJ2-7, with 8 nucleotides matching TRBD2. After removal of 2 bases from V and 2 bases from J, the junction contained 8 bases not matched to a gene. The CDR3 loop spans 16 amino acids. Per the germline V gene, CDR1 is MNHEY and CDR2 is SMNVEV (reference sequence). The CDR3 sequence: CASSLLAGLFPYEQYF. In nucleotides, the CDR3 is TGTGCCAGCAGTTTACTAGCGGGCCTGTTTCCCTACGAGCAGTACTTC.

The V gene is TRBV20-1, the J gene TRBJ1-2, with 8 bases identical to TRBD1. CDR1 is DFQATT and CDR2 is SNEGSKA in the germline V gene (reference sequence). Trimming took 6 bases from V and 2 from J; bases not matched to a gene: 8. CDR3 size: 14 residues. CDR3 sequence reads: CSARAGGMNYGYTF. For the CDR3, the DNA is TGCAGTGCCCGCGCAGGGGGCATGAACTATGGCTACACCTTC.

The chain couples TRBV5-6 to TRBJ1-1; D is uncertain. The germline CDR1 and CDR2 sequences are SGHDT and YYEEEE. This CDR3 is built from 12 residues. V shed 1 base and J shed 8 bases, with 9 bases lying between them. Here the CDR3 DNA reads TGTGCCAGCAGCTTGCATCCCGGGGAAGCTTTCTTT. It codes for CASSLHPGEAFF.

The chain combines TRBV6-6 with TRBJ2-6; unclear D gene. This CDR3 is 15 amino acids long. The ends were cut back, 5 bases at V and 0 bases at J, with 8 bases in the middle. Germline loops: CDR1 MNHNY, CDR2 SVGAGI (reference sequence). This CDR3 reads CASSHSFSGANVLTF. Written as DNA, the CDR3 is TGTGCCAGCAGTCACAGCTTCTCTGGGGCCAACGTCCTGACTTTC.

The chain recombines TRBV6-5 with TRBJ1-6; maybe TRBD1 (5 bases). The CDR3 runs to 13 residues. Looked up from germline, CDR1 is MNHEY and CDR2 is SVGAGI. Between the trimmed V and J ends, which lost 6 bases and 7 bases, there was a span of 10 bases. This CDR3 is CASRKGTNSPLHF. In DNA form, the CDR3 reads TGTGCCAGCAGGAAAGGGACCAATTCACCCCTCCACTTT.

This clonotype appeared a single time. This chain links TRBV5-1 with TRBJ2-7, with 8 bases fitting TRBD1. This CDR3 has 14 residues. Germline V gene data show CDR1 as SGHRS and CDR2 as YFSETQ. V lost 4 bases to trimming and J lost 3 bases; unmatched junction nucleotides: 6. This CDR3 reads CASSPGQVYYEQYF. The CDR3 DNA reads TGCGCCAGCAGCCCGGGACAGGTGTACTACGAGCAGTACTTC.

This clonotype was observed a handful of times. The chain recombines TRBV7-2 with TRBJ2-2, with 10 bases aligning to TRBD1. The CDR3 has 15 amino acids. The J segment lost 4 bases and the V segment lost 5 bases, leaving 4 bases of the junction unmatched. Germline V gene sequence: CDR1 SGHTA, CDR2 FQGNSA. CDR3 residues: CASSRDRGSTGELFF. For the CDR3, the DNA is TGTGCCAGCAGCCGGGACAGGGGTTCCACCGGGGAGCTGTTTTTT.

The chain's CDR3 is CASSSPRGLFF. In DNA form, the CDR3 reads TGTGCCAGCAGTTCCCCCCGGGGACTGTTCTTC. This sequence joins TRBV6-6 and TRBJ2-1, with D possibly TRBD2 on 6 matching bases. V shed 4 bases and J shed 15 bases, with 13 bases lying between them. CDR1 MNHNY and CDR2 SVGAGI come from the germline V gene (reference sequence). The CDR3 is made up of 11 amino acids.

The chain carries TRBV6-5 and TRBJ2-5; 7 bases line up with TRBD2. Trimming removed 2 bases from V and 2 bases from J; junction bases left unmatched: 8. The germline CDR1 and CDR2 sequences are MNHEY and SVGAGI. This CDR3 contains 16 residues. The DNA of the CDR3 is TGTGCCAGCAGTTACCGTGTAGCGGGCGCACAAGAGACCCAGTACTTC. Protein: CASSYRVAGAQETQYF.

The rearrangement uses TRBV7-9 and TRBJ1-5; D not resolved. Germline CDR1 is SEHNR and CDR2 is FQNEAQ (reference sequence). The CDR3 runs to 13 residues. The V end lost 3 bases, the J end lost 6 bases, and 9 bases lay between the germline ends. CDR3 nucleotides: TGTGCCAGCAGCTTGGAGGGCCCTCAGCCCCAGCATTTT. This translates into CASSLEGPQPQHF.

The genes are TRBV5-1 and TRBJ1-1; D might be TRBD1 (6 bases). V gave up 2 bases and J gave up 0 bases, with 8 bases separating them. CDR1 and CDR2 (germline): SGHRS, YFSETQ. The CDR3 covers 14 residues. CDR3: CASSFRDMNTEAFF. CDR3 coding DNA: TGCGCCAGCAGCTTCCGGGACATGAACACTGAAGCTTTCTTT.

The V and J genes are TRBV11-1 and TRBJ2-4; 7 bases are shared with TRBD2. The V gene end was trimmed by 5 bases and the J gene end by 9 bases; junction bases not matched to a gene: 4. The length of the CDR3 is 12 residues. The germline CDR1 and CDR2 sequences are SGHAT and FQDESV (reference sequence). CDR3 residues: CASSPPGGIQYF. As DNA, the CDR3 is TGTGCCAGCAGCCCTCCGGGGGGCATTCAGTACTTC.

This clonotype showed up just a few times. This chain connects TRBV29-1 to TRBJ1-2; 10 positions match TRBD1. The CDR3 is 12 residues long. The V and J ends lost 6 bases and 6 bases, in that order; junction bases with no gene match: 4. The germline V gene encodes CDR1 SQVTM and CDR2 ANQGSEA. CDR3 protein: CSVTGQGNGYTF. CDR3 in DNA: TGCAGCGTGACGGGACAGGGGAATGGCTACACCTTC.

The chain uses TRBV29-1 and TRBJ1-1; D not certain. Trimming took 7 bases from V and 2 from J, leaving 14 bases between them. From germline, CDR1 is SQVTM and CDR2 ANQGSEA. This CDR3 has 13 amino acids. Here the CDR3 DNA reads TGCAGCGCCAGACGGAATTCTAACACTGAAGCTTTCTTT. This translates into CSARRNSNTEAFF.